This note documents a single T cell receptor beta chain sequence. Its cognate antigen is unknown. Here immunoSEQ multiplex PCR was the method, and the copy in TCRdb shows in-frame clones only, minus some. This repertoire shows 2 million to 2.5 million clones, 93% found once; its top ten account for more than 1.5%. The sample belongs to a study of shared clonotypes between healthy human individuals. V lost 5 bases and J 3 bases, leaving 11 bases between the germline ends. This CDR3 comprises 15 residues. The germline gives CDR1 SGHVS, CDR2 FNYEAQ. Study-level results: Sampling involved blood alone; tissue repertoires likely differ. Estimated richness values were generally larger in naive subsets than in memory subsets. Few donors restricted represented genetic and exposure-history diversity.

Naive CD8 cells comprised CD45RO-negative, CCR7-positively selected cells, excluding terminally differentiated effector memory CD45RA+ cells. The gene calls are TRBV7-6 and TRBJ2-6; D is unclear. Sequenced input: naive CD8+ T cells from PBMCs. The clonotype was recovered from a young man in good health. Some clones in this sample may be carry-over from other donors' samples. CDR3 region: CASSGGSVGANVLTF. The CDR3 DNA reads TGTGCCAGCAGCGGCGGCAGCGTTGGGGCCAACGTCCTGACTTTC.